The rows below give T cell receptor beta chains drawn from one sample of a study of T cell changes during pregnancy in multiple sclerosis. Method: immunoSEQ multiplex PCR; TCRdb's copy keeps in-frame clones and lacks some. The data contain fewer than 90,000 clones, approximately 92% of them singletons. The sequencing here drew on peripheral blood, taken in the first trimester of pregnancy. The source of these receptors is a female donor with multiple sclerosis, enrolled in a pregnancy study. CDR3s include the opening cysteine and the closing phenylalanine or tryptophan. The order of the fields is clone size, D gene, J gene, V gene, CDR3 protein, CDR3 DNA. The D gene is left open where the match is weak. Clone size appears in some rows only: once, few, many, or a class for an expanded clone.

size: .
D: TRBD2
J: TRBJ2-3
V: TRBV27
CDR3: CASSRPGLAGVIGTQYF
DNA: TGTGCCAGCAGTCGACCGGGACTAGCGGGAGTGATTGGTACGCAGTATTTT

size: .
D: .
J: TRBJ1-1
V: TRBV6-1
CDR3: CASSEAPGGVREAFF
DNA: TGTGCCAGCAGTGAAGCCCCGGGGGGGGTCCGTGAAGCTTTCTTT

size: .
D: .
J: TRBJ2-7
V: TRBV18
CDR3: CASSPLGASVGSYEQYF
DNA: TGTGCCAGCTCACCACTAGGAGCAAGCGTGGGTTCCTACGAGCAGTACTTC

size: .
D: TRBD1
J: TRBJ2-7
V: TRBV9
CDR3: CASSVGDRPSYEQYF
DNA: TGTGCCAGCAGCGTGGGGGACAGGCCCTCCTACGAGCAGTACTTC

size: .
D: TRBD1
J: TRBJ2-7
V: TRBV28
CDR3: CASSLPGQGDSYEQYF
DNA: TGTGCCAGCAGTTTACCGGGACAGGGTGACTCCTACGAGCAGTACTTC

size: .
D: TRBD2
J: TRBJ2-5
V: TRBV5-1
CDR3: CASSRGTSGSRETQYF
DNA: TGCGCCAGCAGCCGCGGGACTAGCGGGAGTCGGGAGACCCAGTACTTC

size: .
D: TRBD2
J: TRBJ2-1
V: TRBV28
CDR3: CASSPVAGAIYNEQFF
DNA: TGTGCCAGCAGTCCAGTAGCGGGAGCCATCTACAATGAGCAGTTCTTC

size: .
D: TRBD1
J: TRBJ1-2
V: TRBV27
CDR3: CASSYGTGGYGYTF
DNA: TGTGCCAGCAGTTACGGGACAGGGGGCTATGGCTACACCTTC

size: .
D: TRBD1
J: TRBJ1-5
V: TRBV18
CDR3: CASSLWEPGQGARQPQHF
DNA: TGTGCCAGCTCACTATGGGAACCGGGACAGGGGGCCCGTCAGCCCCAGCATTTT

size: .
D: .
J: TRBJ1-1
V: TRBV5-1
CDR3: CASSFLSGLGAEAFF
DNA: TGCGCCAGCAGCTTTTTGTCAGGGTTAGGCGCTGAAGCTTTCTTT

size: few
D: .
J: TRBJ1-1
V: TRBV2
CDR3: CASSEVGGLEAFF
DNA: TGTGCCAGCAGTGAAGTAGGGGGTCTTGAAGCTTTCTTT

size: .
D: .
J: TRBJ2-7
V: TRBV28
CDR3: CASSLSAVQYF
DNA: TGTGCCAGCAGTTTATCGGCGGTGCAGTACTTC

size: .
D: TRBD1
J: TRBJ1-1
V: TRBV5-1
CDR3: CASSLRGPNTEAFF
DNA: TGCGCCAGCAGCTTGAGGGGGCCGAACACTGAAGCTTTCTTT

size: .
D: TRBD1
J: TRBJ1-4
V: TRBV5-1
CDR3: CASSGQGATNEKLFF
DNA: TGCGCCAGCAGTGGACAGGGGGCAACTAATGAAAAACTGTTTTTT

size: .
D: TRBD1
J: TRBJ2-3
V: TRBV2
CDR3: CASSGQGNNGDTQYF
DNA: TGTGCCAGCAGCGGACAGGGGAATAATGGAGATACGCAGTATTTT

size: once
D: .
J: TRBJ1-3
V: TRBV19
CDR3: CASRKDSASRGNTIYF
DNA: TGTGCCAGTAGAAAGGACAGCGCGAGTCGAGGAAACACCATATATTTT

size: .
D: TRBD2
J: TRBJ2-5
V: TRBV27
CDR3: CASSGAGEEETQYF
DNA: TGTGCCAGCAGTGGAGCGGGAGAGGAAGAGACCCAGTACTTC